The 11 T cell receptor beta chains below all came from one sample that was sequenced in a study of blood T cell repertoires in COVID-19. Some clones are missing from TCRdb's copy, which holds only in-frame ones; the method was immunoSEQ multiplex PCR. The table includes around 110,000 clones, approximately 90% detected once. The source material was peripheral blood. The receptors were sampled from a human donor with active COVID-19. The donor label of this sample is uncertain.

The chain combines TRBV28 with TRBJ2-1, with 7 bases identical to TRBD1. CDR3 length equals 12 residues. Per germline, CDR1 MDHEN and CDR2 SYDVKM. The junction had 4 bases not matched to a gene; V was cut back by 4 bases and J by 10 bases. CDR3 nucleotides: TGTGCCAGCAGTTCAACAGGGGACGAGCAGTTCTTC. Its protein is CASSSTGDEQFF.

The chain is built from TRBV5-6 and TRBJ2-1, with a weak D call TRBD1 (6 bases). CDR1 and CDR2 (germline): SGHDT, YYEEEE. This CDR3 region has 15 residues. With 4 bases removed from V and 5 bases from J, the gap between germline ends came to 16 bases. The CDR3: CASSRRTATNNEQFF. In DNA, the CDR3 is TGTGCCAGCAGCCGCCGGACAGCAACAAACAATGAGCAGTTCTTC.

This clone was observed a single time. The chain links TRBV4-3 to TRBJ2-2, with TRBD2 as a possible D gene (6 bases). The germline V gene encodes CDR1 LGHNA and CDR2 YSLEER. Trimming left V 4 bases short and J 4 bases short, with 13 bases between. CDR3 length equals 15 residues. The CDR3 nucleotides read TGCGCCAGCAGCCTAAAAGACGGGGGCACCGGGGAGCTGTTTTTT. Translating gives CASSLKDGGTGELFF.

The chain recombines TRBV12-3 or TRBV12-4 with TRBJ1-4, with D perhaps TRBD1 (5 bases). Trimming left V 3 bases short and J 13 bases short, with 15 bases between. This CDR3 spans 13 amino acids. The CDR3 sequence: CASSLWQGELLFF. In nucleotides, the CDR3 is TGTGCCAGCAGTTTGTGGCAGGGCGAGTTACTGTTTTTT.

This sequence joins TRBV20-1 and TRBJ2-3; D is possibly TRBD2 (6 bases). The CDR3 contains 14 residues. Germline CDR1 reads DFQATT; CDR2 reads SNEGSKA (reference sequence). The ends were cut back, 3 bases at V and 2 bases at J, with 12 bases in the middle. The CDR3 loop reads CSASNGGDTDTQYF. For the CDR3, the DNA is TGCAGTGCTAGTAACGGCGGGGACACAGATACGCAGTATTTT.

Written as DNA, the CDR3 is TGTGCCAGCAGCGGCGGGGCGCGGGACGAGCAGTACTTC. The encoded protein is CASSGGARDEQYF. This chain connects TRBV9 to TRBJ2-7; tentatively, D is TRBD2 (6 bases). The CDR3 sequence is 13 residues long. Trimming left V 3 bases short and J 5 bases short, with 12 bases between. Germline CDR1 reads SGDLS; CDR2 reads YYNGEE.

This chain joins TRBV5-1 and TRBJ2-1; possibly TRBD1 for D (5 bases). Deletions cut 2 bases from V and 7 bases from J, with 22 bases between. The CDR3 runs to 17 residues. Germline CDR1 is SGHRS and CDR2 is YFSETQ. The CDR3 is CASSFGLQGPMGNEQFF. In nucleotides, the CDR3 is TGCGCCAGCAGCTTTGGGCTTCAGGGTCCTATGGGGAATGAGCAGTTCTTC. Based on the CDR3 plus reference TRBV5-1 and TRBJ2-1, the full variable domain is KAGVTQTPRYLIKTRGQQVTLSCSPISGHRSVSWYQQTPGQGLQFLFEYFSETQRNKGNFPGRFSGRQFSNSRSEMNVSTLELGDSALYLCASSFGLQGPMGNEQFFGPGTRLTVL.

The rearrangement joins TRBV7-2 to TRBJ2-2; no clear D gene. The V and J ends lost 3 bases and 6 bases respectively, with 8 bases between them. The CDR3 consists of 13 residues. Germline V gives CDR1 SGHTA, CDR2 FQGNSA. The CDR3: CASSFARAGELFF. CDR3 bases: TGTGCCAGCAGCTTTGCGCGCGCCGGGGAGCTGTTTTTT. Complete variable domain (other parts from reference TRBV7-2 and TRBJ2-2): GAGVSQSPSNKVTEKGKDVELRCDPISGHTALYWYRQSLGQGLEFLIYFQGNSAPDKSGLPSDRFSAERTGGSVSTLTIQRTQQEDSAVYLCASSFARAGELFFGEGSRLTVL.

The chain is built from TRBV4-2 and TRBJ2-2, with 9 positions matching TRBD1. Per germline, CDR1 LGHNA and CDR2 YNFKEQ. The length of the CDR3 is 17 residues. V shed 0 bases and J 7 bases; nucleotides not matched to a gene: 9. The CDR3 is CASSQDLWTGVGGELFF. In nucleotides, the CDR3 is TGTGCCAGCAGCCAAGATCTCTGGACAGGGGTGGGCGGGGAGCTGTTTTTT.

As DNA, the CDR3 is TGTGCCACCAGCAAGGACTCCCCCGAGCAGTACTTC. Encoded protein: CATSKDSPEQYF. The chain links TRBV15 to TRBJ2-7, with D tentatively TRBD2 (5 bases). The CDR3 is 12 residues long. V was shortened by 4 bases and J by 6 bases, with 10 bases between the two germline ends. Germline CDR1 LNHNV, CDR2 YYDKDF (reference sequence).

The gene calls are TRBV5-1 and TRBJ2-4, with D possibly matching TRBD1 (5 bases). The length of the CDR3 is 13 residues. V was pared by 1 base and J by 6 bases, with 8 bases between. Germline assignment: CDR1 SGHRS and CDR2 YFSETQ. The CDR3 region has the DNA TGCGCCAGCAGCTTGAACCAGGGAAACATTCAGTACTTC. Protein product: CASSLNQGNIQYF. Drawing the rest from reference TRBV5-1 and TRBJ2-4, the complete variable domain is KAGVTQTPRYLIKTRGQQVTLSCSPISGHRSVSWYQQTPGQGLQFLFEYFSETQRNKGNFPGRFSGRQFSNSRSEMNVSTLELGDSALYLCASSLNQGNIQYFGAGTRLSVL.